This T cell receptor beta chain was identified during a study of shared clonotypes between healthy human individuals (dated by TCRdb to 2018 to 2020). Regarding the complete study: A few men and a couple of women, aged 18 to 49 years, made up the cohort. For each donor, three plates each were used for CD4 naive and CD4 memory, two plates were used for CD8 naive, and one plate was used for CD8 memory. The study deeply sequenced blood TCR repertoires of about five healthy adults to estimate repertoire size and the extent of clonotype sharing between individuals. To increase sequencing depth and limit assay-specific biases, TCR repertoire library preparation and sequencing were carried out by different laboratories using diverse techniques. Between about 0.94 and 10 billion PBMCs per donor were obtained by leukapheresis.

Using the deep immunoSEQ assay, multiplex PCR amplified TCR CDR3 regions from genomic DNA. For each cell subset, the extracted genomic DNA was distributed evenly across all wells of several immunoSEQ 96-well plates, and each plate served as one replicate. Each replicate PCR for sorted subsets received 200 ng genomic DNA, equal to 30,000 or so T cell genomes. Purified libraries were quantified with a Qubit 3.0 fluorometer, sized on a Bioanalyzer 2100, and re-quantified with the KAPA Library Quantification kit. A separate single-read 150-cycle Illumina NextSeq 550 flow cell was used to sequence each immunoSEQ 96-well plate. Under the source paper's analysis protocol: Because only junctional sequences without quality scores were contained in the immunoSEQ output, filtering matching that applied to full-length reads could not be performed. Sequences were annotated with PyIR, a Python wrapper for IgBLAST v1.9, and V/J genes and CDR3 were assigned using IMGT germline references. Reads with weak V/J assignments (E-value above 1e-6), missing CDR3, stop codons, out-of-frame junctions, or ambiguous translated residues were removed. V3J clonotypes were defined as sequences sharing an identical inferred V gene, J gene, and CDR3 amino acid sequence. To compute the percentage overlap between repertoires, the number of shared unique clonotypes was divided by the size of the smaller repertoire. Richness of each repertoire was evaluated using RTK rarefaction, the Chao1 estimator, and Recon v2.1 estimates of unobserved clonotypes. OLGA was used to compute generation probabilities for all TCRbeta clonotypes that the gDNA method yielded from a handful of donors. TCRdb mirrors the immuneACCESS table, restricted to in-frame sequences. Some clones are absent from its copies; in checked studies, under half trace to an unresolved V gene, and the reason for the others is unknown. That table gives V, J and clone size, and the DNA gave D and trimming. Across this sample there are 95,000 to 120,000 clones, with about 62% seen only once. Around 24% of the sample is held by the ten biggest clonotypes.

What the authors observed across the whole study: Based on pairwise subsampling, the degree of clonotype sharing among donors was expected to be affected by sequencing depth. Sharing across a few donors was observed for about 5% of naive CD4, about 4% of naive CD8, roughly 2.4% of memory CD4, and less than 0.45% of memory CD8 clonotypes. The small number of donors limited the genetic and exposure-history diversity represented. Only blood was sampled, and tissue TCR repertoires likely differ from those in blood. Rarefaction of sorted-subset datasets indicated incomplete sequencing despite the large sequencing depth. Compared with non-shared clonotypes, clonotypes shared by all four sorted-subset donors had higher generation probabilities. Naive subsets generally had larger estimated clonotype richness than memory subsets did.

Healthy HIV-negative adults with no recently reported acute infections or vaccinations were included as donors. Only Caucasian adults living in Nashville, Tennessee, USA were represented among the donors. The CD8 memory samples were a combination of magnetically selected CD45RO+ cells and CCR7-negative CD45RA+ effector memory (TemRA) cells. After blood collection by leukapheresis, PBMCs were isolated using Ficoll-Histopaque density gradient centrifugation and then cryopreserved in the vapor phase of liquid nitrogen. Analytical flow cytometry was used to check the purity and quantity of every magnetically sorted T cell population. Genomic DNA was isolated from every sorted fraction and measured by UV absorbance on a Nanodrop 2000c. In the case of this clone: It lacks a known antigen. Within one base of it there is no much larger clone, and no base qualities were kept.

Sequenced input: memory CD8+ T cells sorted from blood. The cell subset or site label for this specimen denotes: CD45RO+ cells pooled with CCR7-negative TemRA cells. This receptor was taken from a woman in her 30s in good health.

The CDR3 has the sequence CASSLSALNTEAFF. The sequenced DNA: TGTGCCAGCAGCTTATCGGCTTTGAACACTGAAGCTTTCTTT. The chain employs TRBV7-9 and TRBJ1-1; the D gene lacks a confident call. Spanning cysteine to phenylalanine, the CDR3 consists of 14 amino acids. Only the CDR3 DNA stays, 42 bases, in frame from base 1. Via the germline V gene (reference sequence), CDR1 is SEHNR and CDR2 FQNEAQ. V lost 2 bases and J lost 0 bases; the stretch between them is 7 bases long.